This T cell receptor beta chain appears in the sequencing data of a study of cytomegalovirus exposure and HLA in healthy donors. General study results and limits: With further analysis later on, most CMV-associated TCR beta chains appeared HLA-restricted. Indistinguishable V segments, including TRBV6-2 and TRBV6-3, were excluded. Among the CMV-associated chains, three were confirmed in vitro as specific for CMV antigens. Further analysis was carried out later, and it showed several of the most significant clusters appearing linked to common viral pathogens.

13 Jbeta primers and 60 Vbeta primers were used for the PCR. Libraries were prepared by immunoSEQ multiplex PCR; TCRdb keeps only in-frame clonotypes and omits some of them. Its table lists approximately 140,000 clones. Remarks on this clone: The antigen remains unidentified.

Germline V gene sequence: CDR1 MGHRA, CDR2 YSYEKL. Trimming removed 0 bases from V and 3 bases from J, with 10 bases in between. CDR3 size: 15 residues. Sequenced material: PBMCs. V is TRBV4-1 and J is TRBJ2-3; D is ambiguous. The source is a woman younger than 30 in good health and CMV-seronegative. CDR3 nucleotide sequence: TGCGCCAGCAGCCAAGATGCCGGTCGGACAGATACGCAGTATTTT. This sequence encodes CASSQDAGRTDTQYF.